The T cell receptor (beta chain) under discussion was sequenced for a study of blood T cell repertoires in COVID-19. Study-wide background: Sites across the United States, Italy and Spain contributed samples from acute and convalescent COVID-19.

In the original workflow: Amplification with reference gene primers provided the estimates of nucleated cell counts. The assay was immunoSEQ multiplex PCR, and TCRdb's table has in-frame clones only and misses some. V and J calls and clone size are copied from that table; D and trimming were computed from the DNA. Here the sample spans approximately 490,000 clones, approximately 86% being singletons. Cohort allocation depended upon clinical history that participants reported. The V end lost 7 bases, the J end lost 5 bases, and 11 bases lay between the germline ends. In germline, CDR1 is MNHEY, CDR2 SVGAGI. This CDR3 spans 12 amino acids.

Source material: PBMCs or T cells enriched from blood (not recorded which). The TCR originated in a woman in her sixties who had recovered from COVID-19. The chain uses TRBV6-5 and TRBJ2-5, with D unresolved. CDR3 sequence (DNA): TGTGCCAGCACCGGGTCTTGGGAGACCCAGTACTTC. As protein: CASTGSWETQYF.